A few counts support the clone carrying this T cell receptor beta chain. The antigen remains unidentified. The data were obtained in a study of cytomegalovirus exposure and HLA in healthy donors. Points from the study as a whole: A later analysis found common viral pathogens apparently linked to several of the most significant clusters. HLA alleles showed associations with some 15,000 TCR beta sequences in a later analysis, at a 0.05 false discovery rate. Per a later analysis, HLA-associated TCR beta chains showed more clonal expansion than other, equally common TCR beta chains. Among immune exposure information, only CMV serostatus was available.

The PCR employed 60 Vbeta primers together with 13 Jbeta primers. Profiled with immunoSEQ multiplex PCR; TCRdb holds only in-frame clones, not every one. Of around 45,000 clones listed, more than 45% are singletons. The germline V gene encodes CDR1 MNHNY and CDR2 SVGAGI (reference sequence). V was pared by 10 bases and J by 6 bases, with 22 bases between. The CDR3 extends over 15 amino acids. This sequence was found in a man aged 55-75 years in good health and CMV-seronegative. The V and J genes are TRBV6-6 and TRBJ2-1; maybe TRBD2 (5 bases). The specimen was PBMCs. The CDR3 protein is CATHSTGSRSNEQFF. CDR3 DNA: TGTGCCACCCATTCAACGGGAAGTAGGAGCAATGAGCAGTTCTTC.